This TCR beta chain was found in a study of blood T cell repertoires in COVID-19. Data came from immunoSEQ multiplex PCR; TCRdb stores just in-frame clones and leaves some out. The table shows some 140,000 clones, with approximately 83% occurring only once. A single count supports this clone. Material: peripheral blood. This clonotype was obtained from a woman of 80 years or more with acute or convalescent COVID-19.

The CDR3 DNA reads as TGTGCCAGCAGCCCTCCGGGACAGGGAGCCACCGGGGAGCTGTTTTTT. Residues: CASSPPGQGATGELFF. This sequence joins TRBV5-8 and TRBJ2-2, with 9 nucleotides matching TRBD1. Germline CDR1 reads SGHTS; CDR2 reads YDEGEE. CDR3 length equals 16 residues. J gave up 4 bases and V 4 bases, and 8 bases lay outside the gene matches.